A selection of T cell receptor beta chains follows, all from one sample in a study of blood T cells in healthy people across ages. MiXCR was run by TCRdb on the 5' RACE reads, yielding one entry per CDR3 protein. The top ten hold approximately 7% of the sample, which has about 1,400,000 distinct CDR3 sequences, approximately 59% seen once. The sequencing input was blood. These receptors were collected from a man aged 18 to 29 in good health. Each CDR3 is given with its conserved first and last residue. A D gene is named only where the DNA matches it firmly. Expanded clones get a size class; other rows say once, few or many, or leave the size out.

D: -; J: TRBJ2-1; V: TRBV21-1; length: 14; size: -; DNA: TGTGCCAGCAGCAATTGGACTGACAACAATGAGCAGTTCTTC; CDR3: CASSNWTDNNEQFF
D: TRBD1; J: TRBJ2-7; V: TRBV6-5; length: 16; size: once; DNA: TGTGCCAGCAGTTACCCGGGACAGGTATTCTGTTCAGAGCAGTACTTC; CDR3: CASSYPGQVFCSEQYF
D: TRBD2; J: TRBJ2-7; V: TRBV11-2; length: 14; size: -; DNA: TGTGCCAGCAGCGGGACTAGCGATCCCTACGAGCAGTACTTC; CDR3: CASSGTSDPYEQYF
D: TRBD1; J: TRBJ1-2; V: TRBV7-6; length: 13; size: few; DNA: TGTGCCAGCAGCTTGACAGGGGAAGATGGCTACACCTTC; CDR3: CASSLTGEDGYTF
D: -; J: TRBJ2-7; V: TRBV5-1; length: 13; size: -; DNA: TGCGCCAGCAGCTTGAGGCCCTTCTACGAGCAGTACTTC; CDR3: CASSLRPFYEQYF
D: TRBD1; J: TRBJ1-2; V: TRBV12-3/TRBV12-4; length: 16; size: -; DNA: TGTGCCAGCAGTTTCGCCCCGGGACAGGGGGACTATGGCTACACCTTC; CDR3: CASSFAPGQGDYGYTF
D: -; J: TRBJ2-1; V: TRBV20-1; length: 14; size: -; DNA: TGCAGTGCTAGAGTTGGAATCTCCTACAATGAGCAGTTCTTC; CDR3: CSARVGISYNEQFF
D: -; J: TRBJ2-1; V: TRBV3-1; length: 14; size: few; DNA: TGTGCCAGCAGCCGACGGGACTTCGGCAATGAGCAGTTCTTC; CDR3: CASSRRDFGNEQFF
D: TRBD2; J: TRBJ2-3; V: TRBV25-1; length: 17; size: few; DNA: TGTGCCAGCAGTGAAATGGGAAGCGGGGCTTCCACAGATACGCAGTATTTT; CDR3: CASSEMGSGASTDTQYF
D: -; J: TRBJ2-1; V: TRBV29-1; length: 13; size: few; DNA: TGCAGCGTTGCCGCGGTCCTGCTGGATGAGCAGTTCTTC; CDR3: CSVAAVLLDEQFF
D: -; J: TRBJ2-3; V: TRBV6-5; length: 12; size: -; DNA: TGTGCCACCCGGGCCCTGGTAGATACGCAGTATTTT; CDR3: CATRALVDTQYF
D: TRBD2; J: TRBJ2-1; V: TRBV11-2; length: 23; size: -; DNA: TGTGCCAGCAGCTCCCCTCGTACGGCGGCCGGGACTAGCGGGAGGGCCCTCTACAATGAGCAGTTCTTC; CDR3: CASSSPRTAAGTSGRALYNEQFF
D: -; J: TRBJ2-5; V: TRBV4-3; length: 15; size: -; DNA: TGCGCCAGCAGCCAAGACTTGGCCGCGCGGGAGACCCAGTACTTC; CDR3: CASSQDLAARETQYF
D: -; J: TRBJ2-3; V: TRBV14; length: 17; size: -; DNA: TGTGCCAGCAGCCAAGGGGTAGCTGGTGGGAGCTTGGATACGCAGTATTTT; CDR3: CASSQGVAGGSLDTQYF
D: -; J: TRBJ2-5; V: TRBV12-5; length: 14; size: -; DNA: TGTGCTTGTGCTGCGGGTCTAGTATGGGATGAGCAGTACTTC; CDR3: CACAAGLVWDEQYF
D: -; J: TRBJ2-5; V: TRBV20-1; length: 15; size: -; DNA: TGCAGTGCTAGAGGCGCGGTTTATTCGGAAGAGACCCAGTACTTC; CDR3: CSARGAVYSEETQYF
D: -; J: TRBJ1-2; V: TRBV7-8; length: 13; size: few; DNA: TGTGCCAGCAGCCTTGGGGGGTTGGATGGCTACACCTTC; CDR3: CASSLGGLDGYTF
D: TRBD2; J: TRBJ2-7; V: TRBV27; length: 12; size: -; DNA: TGTGCGGGGCTAGCGGGGAACAATGAGCAGTACTTC; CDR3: CAGLAGNNEQYF
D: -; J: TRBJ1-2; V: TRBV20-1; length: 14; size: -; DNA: TGCAGTGCTAGAGCCGAGGGCACTGGCTATGGCTACACCTTC; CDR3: CSARAEGTGYGYTF
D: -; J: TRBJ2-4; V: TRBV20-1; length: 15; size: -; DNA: TGCAGTGCTAGAGTGCGGGGTTCGGCCAAAAACATTCAGTACTTC; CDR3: CSARVRGSAKNIQYF
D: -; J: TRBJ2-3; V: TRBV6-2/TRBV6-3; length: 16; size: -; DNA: TGTGCCAGCAGTTCGTCCCCCGGGGATATGATAGATACGCAGTATTTT; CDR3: CASSSSPGDMIDTQYF
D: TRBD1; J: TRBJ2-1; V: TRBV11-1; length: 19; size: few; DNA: TGTGCCAGCAGCCCACACCTACCGTCCGGACAGGGGAGGGACAATGAGCAGTTCTTC; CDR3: CASSPHLPSGQGRDNEQFF
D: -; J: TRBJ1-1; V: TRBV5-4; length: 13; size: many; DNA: TGTGCCAGCAGCTTATGGGGGAACACTGAAGCTTTCTTT; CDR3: CASSLWGNTEAFF
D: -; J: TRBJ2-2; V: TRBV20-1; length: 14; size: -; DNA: TGCAGTGCTAGCGGGGCCCCGAACACCGGGGAGCTGTTTTTT; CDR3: CSASGAPNTGELFF
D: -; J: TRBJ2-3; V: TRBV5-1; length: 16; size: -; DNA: TGCGCCAGCAGCTTGGTCCGGGGCTGGATCACAGATACGCAGTATTTT; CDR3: CASSLVRGWITDTQYF
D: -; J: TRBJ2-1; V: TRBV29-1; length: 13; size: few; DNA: TGCAGCGTTGTTGGACATGGCCTTCGTGAGCAGTTCTTC; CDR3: CSVVGHGLREQFF